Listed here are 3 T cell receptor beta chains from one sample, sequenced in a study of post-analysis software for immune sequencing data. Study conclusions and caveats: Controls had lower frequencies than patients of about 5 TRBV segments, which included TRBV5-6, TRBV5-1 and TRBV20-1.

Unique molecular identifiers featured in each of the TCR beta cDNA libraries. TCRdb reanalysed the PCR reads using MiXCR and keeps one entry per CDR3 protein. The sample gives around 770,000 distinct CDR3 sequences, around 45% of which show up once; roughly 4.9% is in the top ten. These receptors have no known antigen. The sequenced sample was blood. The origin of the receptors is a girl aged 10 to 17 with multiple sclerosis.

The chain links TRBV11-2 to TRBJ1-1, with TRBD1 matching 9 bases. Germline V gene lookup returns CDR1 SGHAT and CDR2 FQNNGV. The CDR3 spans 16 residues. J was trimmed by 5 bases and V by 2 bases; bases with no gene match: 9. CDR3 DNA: TGTGCCAGCAGCTTATGGAGACAGGGGGGGGCGACTGAAGCTTTCTTT. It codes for CASSLWRQGGATEAFF.

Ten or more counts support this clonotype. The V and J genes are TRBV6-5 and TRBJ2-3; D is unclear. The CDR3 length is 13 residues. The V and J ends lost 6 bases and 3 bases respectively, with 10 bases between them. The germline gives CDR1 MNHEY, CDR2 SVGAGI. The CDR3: CASSWRRTDTQYF. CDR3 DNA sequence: TGTGCCAGCAGCTGGCGACGGACAGATACGCAGTATTTT.

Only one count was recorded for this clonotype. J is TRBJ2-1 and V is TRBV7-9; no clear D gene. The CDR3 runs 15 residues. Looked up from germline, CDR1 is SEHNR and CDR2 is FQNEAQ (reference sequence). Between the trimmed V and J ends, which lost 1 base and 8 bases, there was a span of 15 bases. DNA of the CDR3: TGTGCCAGCAGCTTAGACTCGCTTCGGGTCCATGAGCAGTTCTTC. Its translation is CASSLDSLRVHEQFF.